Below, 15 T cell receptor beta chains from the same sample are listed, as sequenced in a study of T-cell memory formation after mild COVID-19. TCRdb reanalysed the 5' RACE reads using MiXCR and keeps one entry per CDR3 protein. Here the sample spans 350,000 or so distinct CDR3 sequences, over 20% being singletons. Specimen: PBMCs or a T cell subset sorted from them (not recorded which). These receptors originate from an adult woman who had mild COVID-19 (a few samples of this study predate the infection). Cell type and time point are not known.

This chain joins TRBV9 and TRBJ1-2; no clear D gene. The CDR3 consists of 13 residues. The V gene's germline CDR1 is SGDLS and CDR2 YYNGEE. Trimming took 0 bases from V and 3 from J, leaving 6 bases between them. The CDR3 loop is CASSVGADYGYTF. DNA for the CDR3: TGTGCCAGCAGCGTAGGGGCAGACTATGGCTACACCTTC.

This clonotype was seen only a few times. CDR3 coding DNA: TGTGCCAGTAGTTTTCGGCACACAGATACGCAGTATTTT. Residues: CASSFRHTDTQYF. The gene calls are TRBV19 and TRBJ2-3; the D is unclear. The germline V gene has CDR1 LNHDA and CDR2 SQIVND (reference sequence). This CDR3 contains 13 residues. V shed 5 bases and J shed 2 bases, with 8 bases lying between them.

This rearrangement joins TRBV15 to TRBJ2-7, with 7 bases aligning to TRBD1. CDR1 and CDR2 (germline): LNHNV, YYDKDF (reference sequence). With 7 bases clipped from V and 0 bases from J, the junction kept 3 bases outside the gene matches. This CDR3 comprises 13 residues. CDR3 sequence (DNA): TGTGCCACCACGACAGGGACCTCCTACGAGCAGTACTTC. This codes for CATTTGTSYEQYF.

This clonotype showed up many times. The CDR3 reads CASSLAGQGQTEAFF. CDR3 coding DNA: TGTGCCAGCAGCTTAGCGGGACAGGGGCAAACTGAAGCTTTCTTT. The chain combines TRBV7-2 with TRBJ1-1, with 10 bases lining up with TRBD1. This CDR3 is 15 amino acids long. V lost 0 bases, J lost 5 bases, and 3 bases stayed unmatched. Germline V CDR1 and CDR2: SGHTA, FQGNSA.

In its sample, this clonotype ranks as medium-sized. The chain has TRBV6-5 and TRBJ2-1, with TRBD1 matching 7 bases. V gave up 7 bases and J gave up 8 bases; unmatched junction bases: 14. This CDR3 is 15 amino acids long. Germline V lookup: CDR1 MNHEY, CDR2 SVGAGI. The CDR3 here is CASTLRDRAIDEQFF. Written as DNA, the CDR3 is TGTGCCAGCACCCTGCGTGACAGGGCCATCGATGAGCAGTTCTTC.

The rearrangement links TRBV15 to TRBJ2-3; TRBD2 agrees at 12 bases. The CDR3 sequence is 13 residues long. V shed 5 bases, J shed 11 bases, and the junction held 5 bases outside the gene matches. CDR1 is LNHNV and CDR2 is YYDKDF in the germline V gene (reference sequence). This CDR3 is CATSGRTSGKQYF. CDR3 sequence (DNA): TGTGCCACCAGCGGCAGGACTAGCGGGAAGCAGTATTTT.

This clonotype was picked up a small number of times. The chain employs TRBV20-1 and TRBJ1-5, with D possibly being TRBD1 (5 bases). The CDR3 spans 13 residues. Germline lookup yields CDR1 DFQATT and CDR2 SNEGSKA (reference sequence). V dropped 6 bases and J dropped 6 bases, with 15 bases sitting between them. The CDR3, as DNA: TGCAGTGCCGGGGGTACCGGCGGTCAGCCCCAGCATTTT. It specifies CSAGGTGGQPQHF.

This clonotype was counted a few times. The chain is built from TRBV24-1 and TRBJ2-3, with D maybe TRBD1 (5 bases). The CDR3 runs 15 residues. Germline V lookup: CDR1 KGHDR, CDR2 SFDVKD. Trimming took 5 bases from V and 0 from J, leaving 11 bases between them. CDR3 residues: CATSGRQISTDTQYF. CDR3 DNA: TGTGCCACCAGTGGACGACAGATAAGCACAGATACGCAGTATTTT.

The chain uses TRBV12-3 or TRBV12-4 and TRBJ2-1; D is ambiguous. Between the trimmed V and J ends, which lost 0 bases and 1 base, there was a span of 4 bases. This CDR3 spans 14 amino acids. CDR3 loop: CASSLALSYNEQFF. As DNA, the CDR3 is TGTGCCAGCAGTTTAGCCCTTTCCTACAATGAGCAGTTCTTC.

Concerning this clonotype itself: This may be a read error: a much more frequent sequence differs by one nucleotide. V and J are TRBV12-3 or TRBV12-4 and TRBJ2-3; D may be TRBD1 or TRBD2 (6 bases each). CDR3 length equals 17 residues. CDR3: CTSSTGKFSTSSDTQYF. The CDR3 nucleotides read TGTACCAGCAGCACAGGGAAGTTTTCGACTAGTTCAGATACGCAGTATTTT.

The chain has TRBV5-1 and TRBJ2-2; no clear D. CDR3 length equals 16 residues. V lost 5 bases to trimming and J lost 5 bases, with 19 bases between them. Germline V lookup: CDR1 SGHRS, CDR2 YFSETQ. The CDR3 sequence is CASSLTSQKETGELFF. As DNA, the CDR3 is TGCGCCAGCAGTCTAACGTCCCAAAAAGAAACCGGGGAGCTGTTTTTT.

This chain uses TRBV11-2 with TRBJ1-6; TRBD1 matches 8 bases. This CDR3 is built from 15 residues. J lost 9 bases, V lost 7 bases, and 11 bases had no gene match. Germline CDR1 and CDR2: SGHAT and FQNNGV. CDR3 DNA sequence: TGTGCCAGCAAAGAGTGGACAGGGATAGGTTCACCCCTCCACTTT. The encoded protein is CASKEWTGIGSPLHF. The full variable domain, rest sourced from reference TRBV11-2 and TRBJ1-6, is EAGVAQSPRYKIIEKRQSVAFWCNPISGHATLYWYQQILGQGPKLLIQFQNNGVVDDSQLPKDRFSAERLKGVDSTLKIQPAKLEDSAVYLCASKEWTGIGSPLHFGNGTRLTVT.

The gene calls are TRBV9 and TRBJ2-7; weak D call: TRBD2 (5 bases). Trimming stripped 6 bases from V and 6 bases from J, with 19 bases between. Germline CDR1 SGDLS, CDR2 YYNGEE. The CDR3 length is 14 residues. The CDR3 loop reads CASNPLGAGSEQYF. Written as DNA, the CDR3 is TGTGCCAGCAACCCGTTGGGTGCTGGGAGCGAGCAGTACTTC. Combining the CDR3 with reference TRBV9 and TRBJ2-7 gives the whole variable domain DSGVTQTPKHLITATGQRVTLRCSPRSGDLSVYWYQQSLDQGLQFLIQYYNGEERAKGNILERFSAQQFPDLHSELNLSSLELGDSALYFCASNPLGAGSEQYFGPGTRLTVT.

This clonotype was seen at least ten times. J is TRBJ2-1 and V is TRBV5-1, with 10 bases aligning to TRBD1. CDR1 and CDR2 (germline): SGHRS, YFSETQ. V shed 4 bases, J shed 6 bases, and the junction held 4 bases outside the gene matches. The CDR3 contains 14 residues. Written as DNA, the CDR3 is TGCGCCAGCAGCCCGGGACAGGGGTCCAATGAGCAGTTCTTC. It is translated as CASSPGQGSNEQFF.

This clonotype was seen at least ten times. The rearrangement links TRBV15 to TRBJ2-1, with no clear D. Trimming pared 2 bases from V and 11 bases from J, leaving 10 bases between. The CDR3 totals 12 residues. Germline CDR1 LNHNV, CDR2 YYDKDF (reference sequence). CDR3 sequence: CATSRLDVQQFF. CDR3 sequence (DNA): TGTGCCACCAGCAGACTAGACGTTCAGCAGTTCTTC.